These T cell receptor beta chains were read from a single sample in a study of radiotherapy plus CTLA-4 blockade in lung cancer. Assay used: immunoSEQ multiplex PCR; TCRdb lists only in-frame clones, some missing. The sample lists approximately 77,000 clones, more than 80% seen once, with approximately 0.8% in the top ten. The sample was peripheral blood, taken from a patient treated with radiotherapy plus ipilimumab. The source is a human donor with non-small cell lung cancer who had stable disease on radiotherapy plus ipilimumab. Each CDR3 is given with its conserved first and last residue. Fields, in order: clone size, V gene, D gene, J gene, CDR3 DNA, CDR3 protein. A D gene is named only where the DNA matches it firmly. For some rows the clone size is stated as once, few or many, or as a class when expanded; others skip it.

NA	TRBV30	TRBD1	TRBJ2-1	TGTGCCTGGAGTAACCCGGACAGGGGCAATGAGCAGTTCTTC	CAWSNPDRGNEQFF
NA	TRBV2	TRBD2	TRBJ2-7	TGTGCCAGCAGTCCTATAGGGGCGGGAGTTCCCGAGCAGTACTTC	CASSPIGAGVPEQYF
NA	TRBV28	TRBD1	TRBJ1-1	TGTGCCAGCAGTTTTAACCCCAGGGGGGGGTGGGTGAACACTGAAGCTTTCTTT	CASSFNPRGGWVNTEAFF
NA	TRBV5-1	NA	TRBJ2-5	TGCGCCAGCAGCTTGGTTGCAGGGGCGGGTGAGACCCAGTACTTC	CASSLVAGAGETQYF
NA	TRBV5-6	NA	TRBJ2-5	TGTGCCAGCAGCGGGGGGCAAGAGACCCAGTACTTC	CASSGGQETQYF
NA	TRBV19	TRBD1	TRBJ1-5	TGTGCCAGTAATTCCGGGACAGGGGCTCAGCCCCAGCATTTT	CASNSGTGAQPQHF
few	TRBV10-2	TRBD1	TRBJ1-5	TGCGCCAGCTCTTGGACAGGGGCAGATCAGCCCCAGCATTTT	CASSWTGADQPQHF
NA	TRBV6-6	NA	TRBJ2-3	TGTGCCAGCAGTTACGACGGGGGAAAGGATACGCAGTATTTT	CASSYDGGKDTQYF
NA	TRBV28	NA	TRBJ1-2	TGTGCCAGTTCTCTGGGGCGCGGTGGCTACACCTTC	CASSLGRGGYTF
NA	TRBV5-8	TRBD1	TRBJ1-4	TGTGCCAGCAGCCTAGGACAGGGTGGCACTAATGAAAAACTGTTTTTT	CASSLGQGGTNEKLFF
NA	TRBV7-3	NA	TRBJ2-1	TGTGCCAGCAGCTTAAATCGTGGTTACAATGAGCAGTTCTTC	CASSLNRGYNEQFF
NA	TRBV30	TRBD1	TRBJ2-7	TGTGCCTGTGGCGACGTGGGACAGGGCCCCTACGAGCAGTACTTC	CACGDVGQGPYEQYF
NA	TRBV2	NA	TRBJ2-7	TGTGCCAGCAGTGATACCCAGATTTCCTACGAGCAGTACTTC	CASSDTQISYEQYF
NA	TRBV29-1	NA	TRBJ2-3	TGCAGCGGCCGGGGACTCGGCACAGATACGCAGTATTTT	CSGRGLGTDTQYF
NA	TRBV7-2	NA	TRBJ2-1	TGTGCCAGCAGCAGAAATAAAAATGAGCAGTTCTTC	CASSRNKNEQFF
NA	TRBV28	NA	TRBJ1-5	TGTGCCAGCAGAGTGGGGCTCGATCAGCCCCAGCATTTT	CASRVGLDQPQHF
NA	TRBV2	NA	TRBJ2-5	TGTGCCAGCAGCGGGACTCGGGAGACCCAGTACTTC	CASSGTRETQYF
few	TRBV19	NA	TRBJ1-5	TGTGCCAGTAGTGTAGGGACAACTTATAGCAATCAGCCCCAGCATTTT	CASSVGTTYSNQPQHF
NA	TRBV11-3	TRBD1	TRBJ1-6	TGTGCCAGCAGCCCGGGACAGGGCCAAAATTCACCCCTCCACTTT	CASSPGQGQNSPLHF
NA	TRBV6-5	NA	TRBJ2-5	TGTGCCAGCAGTTACTCGCCAGGGGCCAAACAGGAGACCCAGTACTTC	CASSYSPGAKQETQYF
NA	TRBV7-2	NA	TRBJ2-2	TGTGCCAGCAGCTTAGGGACCCTCCCTGGGGAGCTGTTTTTT	CASSLGTLPGELFF
NA	TRBV30	TRBD1	TRBJ2-3	TGTGCCTGGGAAACAGGGGTTCGAACAGATACGCAGTATTTT	CAWETGVRTDTQYF
NA	TRBV28	NA	TRBJ2-3	TGTGCCAGCAGCCTCCCAAGGGTAGGCACAGATACGCAGTATTTT	CASSLPRVGTDTQYF
NA	TRBV28	TRBD2	TRBJ2-7	TGTGCCAGCAGTTTAGGGACTAGCCAGGGGAAATACGAGCAGTACTTC	CASSLGTSQGKYEQYF
NA	TRBV7-9	TRBD2	TRBJ2-2	TGTGCCAGCACCCCCCCGGTGGCGGGAGCTGGGTTCGGGGAGCTGTTTTTT	CASTPPVAGAGFGELFF
NA	TRBV9	NA	TRBJ1-3	TGTGCCAGCAGCACAAGTGGAGTGGGTGGAAACACCATATATTTT	CASSTSGVGGNTIYF
NA	TRBV25-1	TRBD1	TRBJ2-7	TGTGCCAGCAGTTGGACAGGACAATTCTACGAGCAGTACTTC	CASSWTGQFYEQYF
NA	TRBV6-6	NA	TRBJ2-7	TGTGCCACCAAAAAGGAAGGGAACAGGGCCTACGAGCAGTACTTC	CATKKEGNRAYEQYF
medium-sized	TRBV10-3	NA	TRBJ1-5	TGTGCCATCAGATCGGGATCTGATAGCAATCAGCCCCAGCATTTT	CAIRSGSDSNQPQHF
NA	TRBV7-8	TRBD2	TRBJ2-7	TGTGCCAGCAGCTTAACAGCGGCTAGCGGGACCTACGAGCAGTACTTC	CASSLTAASGTYEQYF
NA	TRBV7-3	NA	TRBJ1-1	TGTGCCAGCAGCTTAACGGGTGAGAACACTGAAGCTTTCTTT	CASSLTGENTEAFF
NA	TRBV29-1	NA	TRBJ2-5	TGCAGCGTTGAAGAAGTCTCAAGTCAGTACTTC	CSVEEVSSQYF
NA	TRBV6-1	NA	TRBJ1-6	TGTGCCAGCAGCCCTCTGGTGGGGAACTCACCCCTCCACTTT	CASSPLVGNSPLHF
NA	TRBV7-9	NA	TRBJ2-4	TGTGCCAGCAGCGCACAGGGTCGAGACATTCAGTACTTC	CASSAQGRDIQYF
NA	TRBV6-5	TRBD2	TRBJ2-1	TGTGCCAGCGGTATCCTAGCGGGTCTGGATGAGCAGTTCTTC	CASGILAGLDEQFF
NA	TRBV4-1	NA	TRBJ2-6	TGCGCCAGCAGCCAGGCAGGTGGCGGGACCTCTGGGGCCAACGTCCTGACTTTC	CASSQAGGGTSGANVLTF
NA	TRBV5-1	NA	TRBJ2-6	TGCGCCAGCAGCTTGGCCGGGGGAAGCTTCTCTGGGGCCAACGTCCTGACTTTC	CASSLAGGSFSGANVLTF
NA	TRBV9	NA	TRBJ2-3	TGTGCCAGCAGCGTTCGGGGGGACATCACCACAGATACGCAGTATTTT	CASSVRGDITTDTQYF
once	TRBV10-2	NA	TRBJ2-7	TGCGCCAGCAGTGAACTTGGACTAACCTACGAGCAGTACTTC	CASSELGLTYEQYF
NA	TRBV14	TRBD2	TRBJ2-3	TGTGCCAGCAGCCAATTTCCCGGGACTAAGAACGCAGATACGCAGTATTTT	CASSQFPGTKNADTQYF
NA	TRBV30	TRBD2	TRBJ2-1	TGTGCCCGGACTAGCGGGTCCTACAATGAGCAGTTCTTC	CARTSGSYNEQFF
NA	TRBV9	TRBD2	TRBJ2-7	TGTGCCAGCAGCGCAGGACTAGCGACCTACGAGCAGTACTTC	CASSAGLATYEQYF
NA	TRBV16	NA	TRBJ1-5	TGTGCCAGCAGCCAATTCGAGGGGAGCAATCAGCCCCAGCATTTT	CASSQFEGSNQPQHF
NA	TRBV19	NA	TRBJ1-4	TGTGCCAGTAGCACCGGGACCGGGAGTGAAAAACTGTTTTTT	CASSTGTGSEKLFF
few	TRBV29-1	NA	TRBJ2-5	TGCAGCGTAGCAAATCGGGACGGAGAGCTGGAGACCCAGTACTTC	CSVANRDGELETQYF
NA	TRBV6-6	TRBD2	TRBJ2-7	TGTGCCAGCAGTTGGACTAGCACCTCCTACGAGCAGTACTTC	CASSWTSTSYEQYF
once	TRBV18	NA	TRBJ1-1	TGTGCCAGCTCACCGGGCTCGAACACTGAAGCTTTCTTT	CASSPGSNTEAFF
NA	TRBV5-5	TRBD1	TRBJ2-7	TGTGCCAGCAGCCTGGATCCAGGACAGGGGAAATACGAGCAGTACTTC	CASSLDPGQGKYEQYF
NA	TRBV30	NA	TRBJ2-5	TGTGCCTGGAGTGTAGGCGCTAGGGGGAATACGGCCCAGTACTTC	CAWSVGARGNTAQYF